A selection of T cell receptor beta chains follows, all from one sample in a study of cytomegalovirus exposure and HLA in healthy donors. Some clones are missing from TCRdb's copy, which holds only in-frame ones; the method was immunoSEQ multiplex PCR. Of under 200,000 clones in the sample, around four fifths were seen once. The sample was PBMCs. The receptor source for this set is a woman under 30 in good health and CMV-seronegative. Both conserved end residues are part of each CDR3. D genes are given only for firm matches. Clone size is not always given. Where it is, it says once, few, many or a class for expanded clones.

CDR3 protein,CDR3 DNA,D gene,J gene,clone size,V gene
CASSELGGDTEAFF,TGTGCCAGCAGTGAACTGGGGGGGGACACTGAAGCTTTCTTT,NA,TRBJ1-1,NA,TRBV6-1
CASSQEGPAGDNEQFF,TGTGCCAGCAGCCAAGAGGGGCCTGCGGGGGACAATGAGCAGTTCTTC,TRBD2,TRBJ2-1,NA,TRBV4-2
CASSLEGVTYGYTF,TGTGCCAGCAGTCTCGAAGGGGTTACCTATGGCTACACCTTC,NA,TRBJ1-2,NA,TRBV28
CASSANKAGGETQYF,TGTGCCAGCAGTGCCAACAAAGCGGGCGGGGAGACCCAGTACTTC,NA,TRBJ2-5,few,TRBV6-1
CASRPLAFPSSYEQYF,TGTGCCAGCAGACCCCTGGCGTTTCCTAGCTCCTACGAGCAGTACTTC,NA,TRBJ2-7,NA,TRBV28
CASSLAAEHTGELFF,TGTGCCAGCAGCTTAGCCGCGGAGCATACCGGGGAGCTGTTTTTT,NA,TRBJ2-2,NA,TRBV7-8
CASSAWTAGQETQYF,TGTGCCAGCAGTGCCTGGACAGCGGGGCAAGAGACCCAGTACTTC,NA,TRBJ2-5,once,TRBV2
CAGQKEGRLSYEQYF,TGTGCCGGTCAAAAAGAGGGCCGGCTGAGCTACGAGCAGTACTTC,NA,TRBJ2-7,few,TRBV11-3
CASSRQGVLYEQYF,TGTGCCAGCAGCCGCCAAGGGGTTCTCTACGAGCAGTACTTC,NA,TRBJ2-7,NA,TRBV27
CARRGDSYNEQFF,TGTGCCAGACGGGGTGACTCCTACAATGAGCAGTTCTTC,NA,TRBJ2-1,once,TRBV2
CASITNRENTGELFF,TGTGCCAGCATTACGAACAGGGAGAACACCGGGGAGCTGTTTTTT,NA,TRBJ2-2,NA,TRBV2
CASSPREREKLFF,TGTGCCAGTTCCCCAAGGGAGAGGGAAAAACTGTTTTTT,NA,TRBJ1-4,NA,TRBV19
CASKKDSYTDTQYF,TGTGCCTCCAAGAAGGACTCCTACACAGATACGCAGTATTTT,NA,TRBJ2-3,NA,TRBV4-2
CASSSGGSGTGELFF,TGTGCCAGCAGTTCTGGCGGGAGCGGCACCGGGGAGCTGTTTTTT,TRBD2,TRBJ2-2,NA,TRBV28
CASSLGQGNEQFF,TGTGCCAGCAGCTTAGGACAGGGGAATGAGCAGTTCTTC,TRBD1,TRBJ2-1,NA,TRBV7-2
CASTRDMNTEAFF,TGTGCCAGCACCCGGGACATGAACACTGAAGCTTTCTTT,NA,TRBJ1-1,NA,TRBV27
CASRGPVVAGGHADTQYF,TGTGCCAGCAGGGGCCCCGTAGTAGCGGGGGGGCATGCAGATACGCAGTATTTT,TRBD2,TRBJ2-3,NA,TRBV2
CASSSPPGLADHEQFF,TGTGCCAGCAGCTCCCCCCCGGGACTAGCAGATCATGAGCAGTTCTTC,TRBD2,TRBJ2-1,NA,TRBV7-9
CASSAAPSAGANTIYF,TGTGCCAGCAGTGCGGCCCCTTCCGCGGGGGCGAACACCATATATTTT,NA,TRBJ1-3,NA,TRBV27
CAWLMTSYNEQFF,TGTGCCTGGCTGATGACTTCCTACAATGAGCAGTTCTTC,NA,TRBJ2-1,NA,TRBV30
CSVKLAVNTGELFF,TGCAGCGTGAAGCTAGCGGTGAACACCGGGGAGCTGTTTTTT,TRBD2,TRBJ2-2,NA,TRBV29-1
CASRPGQATNEKLFF,TGTGCCAGCAGACCCGGACAGGCAACTAATGAAAAACTGTTTTTT,TRBD1,TRBJ1-4,NA,TRBV6-5
CSVLRPGGGYEQYF,TGCAGCGTCCTTCGGCCGGGTGGTGGATACGAGCAGTACTTC,NA,TRBJ2-7,NA,TRBV29-1
CASSQDLSGHEQYF,TGTGCCAGCAGCCAAGATCTTAGCGGACACGAGCAGTACTTC,NA,TRBJ2-7,NA,TRBV14
CASRRTSVETQYF,TGTGCCAGCAGGAGGACTAGCGTAGAGACCCAGTACTTC,TRBD2,TRBJ2-5,NA,TRBV2
CSSSFSDRGRLFYEQYF,TGTTCCAGCAGCTTTTCGGACAGGGGGAGACTATTTTACGAGCAGTACTTC,TRBD1,TRBJ2-7,NA,TRBV7-9
CASSRTATNEKLFF,TGTGCCAGCAGTAGGACAGCAACTAATGAAAAACTGTTTTTT,NA,TRBJ1-4,few,TRBV27
CASGMAGLYSKETQYF,TGTGCCAGCGGAATGGCAGGGTTGTATTCGAAGGAGACCCAGTACTTC,NA,TRBJ2-5,few,TRBV28
CASSEGQSSYNSPLHF,TGTGCCAGCAGTGAGGGCCAAAGCTCCTATAATTCACCCCTCCACTTT,NA,TRBJ1-6,NA,TRBV25-1
CASRRQGNTEAFF,TGTGCCAGCAGGAGACAGGGGAACACTGAAGCTTTCTTT,TRBD1,TRBJ1-1,NA,TRBV5-6
CASRSDRGRQETQYF,TGTGCCAGCAGATCCGACAGGGGGCGGCAAGAGACCCAGTACTTC,TRBD1,TRBJ2-5,once,TRBV5-4
CASSTFAGTGANYGYTF,TGTGCCAGCAGCACCTTTGCCGGGACAGGGGCCAACTATGGCTACACCTTC,TRBD1,TRBJ1-2,once,TRBV9
CSDGTGPYGYTF,TGCAGCGACGGAACAGGTCCCTATGGCTACACCTTC,NA,TRBJ1-2,NA,TRBV29-1
CASRDYQSSYEQYF,TGTGCCAGCAGGGACTATCAAAGCTCCTACGAGCAGTACTTC,NA,TRBJ2-7,NA,TRBV6-1
CASSREADTQYF,TGCGCCAGCAGCAGGGAAGCAGATACGCAGTATTTT,NA,TRBJ2-3,NA,TRBV10-2
CASSQARDREPHEKLFF,TGCGCCAGCAGCCAAGCCCGGGACAGGGAGCCTCATGAAAAACTGTTTTTT,TRBD1,TRBJ1-4,NA,TRBV4-1
CASSQTSSYEQYF,TGCGCCAGCAGCCAAACTAGCTCCTACGAGCAGTACTTC,NA,TRBJ2-7,NA,TRBV4-1
CASSGRQGANYGYTF,TGTGCCAGCAGCGGTAGACAGGGGGCTAACTATGGCTACACCTTC,TRBD1,TRBJ1-2,NA,TRBV9
CASSSGIQGDGYTF,TGTGCCAGCAGCTCTGGGATACAGGGGGATGGCTACACCTTC,TRBD1,TRBJ1-2,NA,TRBV14
CASNRGMAGYTF,TGCGCCAGTAACCGGGGAATGGCTGGCTACACCTTC,NA,TRBJ1-2,NA,TRBV19
CSVEGGGVSYNEQFF,TGCAGCGTTGAAGGCGGGGGGGTATCCTACAATGAGCAGTTCTTC,TRBD2,TRBJ2-1,NA,TRBV29-1
CASSTLASGLSYEQYF,TGCGCCAGCAGCACTCTAGCTAGCGGGCTCTCCTACGAGCAGTACTTC,TRBD2,TRBJ2-7,NA,TRBV5-1
CASSSFSGLGTDTQYF,TGTGCCAGCAGTTCATTCAGTGGGCTGGGCACAGATACGCAGTATTTT,NA,TRBJ2-3,NA,TRBV2
CASSFIGEDEQFF,TGTGCCAGCAGCTTCATAGGGGAGGATGAGCAGTTCTTC,NA,TRBJ2-1,NA,TRBV5-6
CASSLSTVRTSGGRYEQYF,TGTGCCAGCAGTTTATCGACGGTGAGGACTAGCGGAGGTCGATACGAGCAGTACTTC,TRBD2,TRBJ2-7,NA,TRBV27
CAITKSGGAFDEQFF,TGTGCCATCACAAAAAGCGGGGGGGCATTCGATGAGCAGTTCTTC,TRBD2,TRBJ2-1,NA,TRBV10-3
CASKPGRMGTGELFF,TGTGCCAGCAAACCGGGAAGAATGGGCACCGGGGAGCTGTTTTTT,NA,TRBJ2-2,NA,TRBV7-9
CASSLALAGGGLTETQYF,TGTGCCAGCAGCTTGGCCCTAGCGGGGGGCGGGTTAACTGAGACCCAGTACTTC,TRBD2,TRBJ2-5,NA,TRBV5-4
CASSQEENYSYEQYF,TGTGCCAGCAGCCAAGAGGAGAACTACTCCTACGAGCAGTACTTC,NA,TRBJ2-7,few,TRBV4-2